Given below is one T cell receptor (beta chain) in context. Its antigen is unidentified. The data were produced by immunoSEQ multiplex PCR, yet TCRdb's version contains in-frame clones alone and is incomplete. The repertoire holds 26,000 or so clones, with roughly two thirds as singletons. This entry belongs to a study of vaccination effects on CD4 cells after COVID-19. General study results and limits: Substantial clonal contraction characterized both infection- and vaccine-induced clones late after vaccination.

This CDR3 region has 15 residues. J lost 7 bases, V lost 3 bases, and 6 bases had no gene match. Germline CDR1 is LNHDA and CDR2 is SQIVND (reference sequence). In the ViraFEST assay, antigen-specific CD4+ clonotypes were identified by expansion after peptide-pool stimulation. Culture lasted roughly eleven days before CD4+ T cell isolation. The healthy vaccine recipients, who had no prior SARS-CoV-2 infection, showed negative nucleocapsid antibodies. It was with around 10 IU/ml IL-2 and 9.5 to 10 ug/ml peptides that around 1.9 million PBMC per well were cultured. The source material was CD4+ T cells from PBMCs cultured with SARS-CoV-2 spike peptides, sampled before COVID-19 vaccination. The chain joins TRBV19 to TRBJ2-1, with TRBD2 matching 10 bases. This TCR derives from a human donor who received a COVID-19 vaccine. The CDR3, as DNA: TGTGCCAGTAGTATGGTAGCGGGAGGAAGTAATGAGCAGTTCTTC. Protein: CASSMVAGGSNEQFF.